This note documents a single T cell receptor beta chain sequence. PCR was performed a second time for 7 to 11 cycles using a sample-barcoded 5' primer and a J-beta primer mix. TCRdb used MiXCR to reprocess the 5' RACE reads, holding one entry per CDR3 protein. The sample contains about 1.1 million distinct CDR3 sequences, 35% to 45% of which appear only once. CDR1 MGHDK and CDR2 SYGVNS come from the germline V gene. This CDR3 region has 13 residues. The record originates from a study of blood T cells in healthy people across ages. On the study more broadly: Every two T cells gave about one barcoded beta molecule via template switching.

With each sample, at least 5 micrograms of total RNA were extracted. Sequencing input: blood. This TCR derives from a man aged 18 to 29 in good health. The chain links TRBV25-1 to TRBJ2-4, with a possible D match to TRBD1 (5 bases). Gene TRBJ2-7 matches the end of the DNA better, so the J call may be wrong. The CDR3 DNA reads TGTGCCACCACACCCAGGGTAGGGTACGAGCAGTACTTC. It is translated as CATTPRVGYEQYF.